This T cell receptor beta chain is drawn from a study of T cells expressing NK-cell markers. Across the study: Sorted T-cell subsets CD3+CD56+NKG2C+, CD3+CD56+NKG2C- and CD3+CD56-NKG2C+ were TCR beta-sequenced. Of eight sequenced donors, seven were HCMV-seropositive and one HCMV-seronegative. Study findings and constraints: Once again these clonotypes came out on top in the CD3+CD56-NKG2C+ fraction of a few donors. Of CD8+ T cells, roughly 1.0-8% belonged to dominant NKG2C+ clonotypes in six donors.

This CDR3 is built from 13 residues. Germline values: CDR1 MNHEY, CDR2 SVGEGT. For this clonotype: The target antigen is unknown.

Reanalyzing the 5' RACE reads, TCRdb keeps one entry per CDR3 protein, without DNA. The repertoire table contains 550,000 or so distinct CDR3 sequences. Material for sequencing was blood T cells: a sorted CD56 or NKG2C T cell subset, CD4+ or CD8+ T cells, or bulk PBMC T cells (not recorded which). V usage is TRBV6-2 or TRBV6-3 and J usage is TRBJ2-1. The origin of this receptor is a man aged 18 to 29 in good health. The CDR3: CASSSSRVDEQFF.